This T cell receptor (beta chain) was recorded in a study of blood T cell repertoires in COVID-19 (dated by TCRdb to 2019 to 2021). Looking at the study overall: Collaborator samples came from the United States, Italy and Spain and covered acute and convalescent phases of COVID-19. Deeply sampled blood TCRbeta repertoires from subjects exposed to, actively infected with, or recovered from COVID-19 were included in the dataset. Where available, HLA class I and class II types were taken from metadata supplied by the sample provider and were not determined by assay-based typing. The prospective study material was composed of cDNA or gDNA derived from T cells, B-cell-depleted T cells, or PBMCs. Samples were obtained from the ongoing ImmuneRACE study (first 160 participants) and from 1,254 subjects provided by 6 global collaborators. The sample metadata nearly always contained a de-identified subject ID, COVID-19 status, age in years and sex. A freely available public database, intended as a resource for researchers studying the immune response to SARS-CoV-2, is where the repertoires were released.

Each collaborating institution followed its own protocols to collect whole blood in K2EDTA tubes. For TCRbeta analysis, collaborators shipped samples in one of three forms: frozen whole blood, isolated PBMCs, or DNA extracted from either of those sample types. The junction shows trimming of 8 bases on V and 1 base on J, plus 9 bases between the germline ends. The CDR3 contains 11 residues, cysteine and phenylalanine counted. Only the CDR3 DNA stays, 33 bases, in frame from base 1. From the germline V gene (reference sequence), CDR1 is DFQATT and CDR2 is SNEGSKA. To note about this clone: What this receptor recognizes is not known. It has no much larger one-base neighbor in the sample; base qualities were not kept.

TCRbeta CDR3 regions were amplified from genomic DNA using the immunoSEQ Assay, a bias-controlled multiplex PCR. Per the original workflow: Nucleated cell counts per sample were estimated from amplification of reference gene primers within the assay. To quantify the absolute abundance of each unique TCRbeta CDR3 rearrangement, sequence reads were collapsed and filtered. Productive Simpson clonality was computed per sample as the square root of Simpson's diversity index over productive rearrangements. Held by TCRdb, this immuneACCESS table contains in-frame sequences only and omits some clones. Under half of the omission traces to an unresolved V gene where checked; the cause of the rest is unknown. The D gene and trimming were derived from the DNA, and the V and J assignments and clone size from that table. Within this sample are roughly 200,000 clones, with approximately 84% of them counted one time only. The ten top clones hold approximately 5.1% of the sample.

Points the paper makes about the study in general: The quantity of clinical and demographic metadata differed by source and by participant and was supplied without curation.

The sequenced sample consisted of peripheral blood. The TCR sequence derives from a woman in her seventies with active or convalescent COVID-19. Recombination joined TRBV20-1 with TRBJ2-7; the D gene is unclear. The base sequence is TGCAGTTCAAGTCGGTCCTACGAGCAGTACTTC. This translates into CSSSRSYEQYF.